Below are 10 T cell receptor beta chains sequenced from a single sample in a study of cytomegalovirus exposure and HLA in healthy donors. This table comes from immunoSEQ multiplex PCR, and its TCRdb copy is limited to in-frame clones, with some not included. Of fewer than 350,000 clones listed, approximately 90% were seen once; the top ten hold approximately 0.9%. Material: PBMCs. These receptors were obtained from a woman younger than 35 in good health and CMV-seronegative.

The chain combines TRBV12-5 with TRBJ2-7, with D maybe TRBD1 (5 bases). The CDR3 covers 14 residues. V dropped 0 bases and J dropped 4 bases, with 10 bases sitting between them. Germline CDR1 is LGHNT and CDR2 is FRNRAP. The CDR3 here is CASGLVGRKYEQYF. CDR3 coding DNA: TGTGCTAGTGGTTTGGTGGGGCGGAAATACGAGCAGTACTTC.

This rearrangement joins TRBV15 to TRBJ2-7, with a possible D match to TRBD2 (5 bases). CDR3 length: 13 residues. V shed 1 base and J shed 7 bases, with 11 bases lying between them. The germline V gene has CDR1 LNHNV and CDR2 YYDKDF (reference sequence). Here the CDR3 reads CATSRVPGKEQYF. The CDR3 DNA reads TGTGCCACCAGCAGAGTTCCCGGGAAAGAGCAGTACTTC.

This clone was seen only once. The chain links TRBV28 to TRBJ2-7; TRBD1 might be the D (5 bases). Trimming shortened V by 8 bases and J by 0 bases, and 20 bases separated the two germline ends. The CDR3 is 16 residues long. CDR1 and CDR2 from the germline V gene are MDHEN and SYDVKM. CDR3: CASPPPGRTLSYEQYF. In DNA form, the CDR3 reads TGTGCCAGCCCTCCCCCAGGTCGGACACTCTCCTACGAGCAGTACTTC.

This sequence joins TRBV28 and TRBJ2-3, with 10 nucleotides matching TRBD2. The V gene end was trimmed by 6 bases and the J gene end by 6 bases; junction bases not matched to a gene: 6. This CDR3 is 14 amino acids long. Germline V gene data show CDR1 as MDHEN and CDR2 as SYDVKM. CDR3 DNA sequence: TGTGCCAGCAGGGGGACTAGCGCCCCGGATACGCAGTATTTT. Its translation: CASRGTSAPDTQYF.

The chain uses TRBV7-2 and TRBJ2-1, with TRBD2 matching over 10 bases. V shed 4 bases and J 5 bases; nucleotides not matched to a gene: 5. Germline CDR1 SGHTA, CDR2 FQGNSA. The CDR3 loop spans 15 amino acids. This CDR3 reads CASSSGLAANNEQFF. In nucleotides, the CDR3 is TGTGCCAGCAGCTCAGGACTAGCGGCGAACAATGAGCAGTTCTTC.

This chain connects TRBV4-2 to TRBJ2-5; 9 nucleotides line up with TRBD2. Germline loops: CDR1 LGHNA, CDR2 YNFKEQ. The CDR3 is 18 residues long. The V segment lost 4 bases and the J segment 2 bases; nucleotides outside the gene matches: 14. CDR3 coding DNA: TGTGCCAGCAGCCTCCGAGATTCGGTAGCGGGAGTTCAAGAGACCCAGTACTTC. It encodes CASSLRDSVAGVQETQYF.

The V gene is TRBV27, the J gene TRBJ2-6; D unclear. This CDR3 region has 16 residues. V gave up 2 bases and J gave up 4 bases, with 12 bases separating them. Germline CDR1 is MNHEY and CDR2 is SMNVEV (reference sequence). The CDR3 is CASSLTPLSGANVLTF. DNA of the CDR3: TGTGCCAGCAGTTTAACCCCACTTTCCGGGGCCAACGTCCTGACTTTC.

The CDR3 DNA reads as TGCAGCGGAGAATTGAACACTGAAGCTTTCTTT. Its translation is CSGELNTEAFF. The chain combines TRBV20-1 with TRBJ1-1; no clear D. In germline, CDR1 is DFQATT, CDR2 SNEGSKA (reference sequence). CDR3 size: 11 residues.

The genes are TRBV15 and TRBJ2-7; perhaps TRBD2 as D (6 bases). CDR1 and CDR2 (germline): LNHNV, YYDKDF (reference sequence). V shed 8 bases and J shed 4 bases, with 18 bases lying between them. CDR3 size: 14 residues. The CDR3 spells CATAGGSGEYEQYF. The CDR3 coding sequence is TGTGCCACCGCCGGTGGTAGCGGAGAATACGAGCAGTACTTC.

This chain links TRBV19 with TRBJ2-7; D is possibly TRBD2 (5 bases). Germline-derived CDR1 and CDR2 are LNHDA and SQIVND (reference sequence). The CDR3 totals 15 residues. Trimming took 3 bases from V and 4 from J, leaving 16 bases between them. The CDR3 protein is CASSMAARAPYEQYF. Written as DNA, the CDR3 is TGTGCCAGTAGTATGGCGGCGAGGGCCCCGTACGAGCAGTACTTC. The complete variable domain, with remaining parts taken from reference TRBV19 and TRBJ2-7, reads DGGITQSPKYLFRKEGQNVTLSCEQNLNHDAMYWYRQDPGQGLRLIYYSQIVNDFQKGDIAEGYSVSREKKESFPLTVTSAQKNPTAFYLCASSMAARAPYEQYFGPGTRLTVT.